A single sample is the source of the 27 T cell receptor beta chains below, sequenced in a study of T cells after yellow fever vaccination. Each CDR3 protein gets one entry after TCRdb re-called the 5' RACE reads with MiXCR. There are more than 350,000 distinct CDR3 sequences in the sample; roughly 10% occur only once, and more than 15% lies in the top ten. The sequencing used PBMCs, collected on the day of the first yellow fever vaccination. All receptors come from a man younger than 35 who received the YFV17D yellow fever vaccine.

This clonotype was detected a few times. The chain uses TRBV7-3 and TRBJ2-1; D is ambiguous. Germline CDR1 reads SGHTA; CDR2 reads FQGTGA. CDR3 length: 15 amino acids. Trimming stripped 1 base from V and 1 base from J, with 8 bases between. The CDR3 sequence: CASSLRSVSYNEQFF. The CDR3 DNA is TGTGCCAGCAGCTTAAGGTCAGTTTCCTACAATGAGCAGTTCTTC. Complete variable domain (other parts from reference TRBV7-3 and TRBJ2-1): GAGVSQTPSNKVTEKGKYVELRCDPISGHTALYWYRQSLGQGPEFLIYFQGTGAADDSGLPNDRFFAVRPEGSVSTLKIQRTERGDSAVYLCASSLRSVSYNEQFFGPGTRLTVL.

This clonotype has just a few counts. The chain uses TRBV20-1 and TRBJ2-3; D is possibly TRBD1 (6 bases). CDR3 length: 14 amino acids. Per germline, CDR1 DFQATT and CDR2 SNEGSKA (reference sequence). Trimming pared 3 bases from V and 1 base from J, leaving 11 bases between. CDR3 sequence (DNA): TGCAGTGCTAGGCCGGGACACGGCACAGATACGCAGTATTTT. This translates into CSARPGHGTDTQYF.

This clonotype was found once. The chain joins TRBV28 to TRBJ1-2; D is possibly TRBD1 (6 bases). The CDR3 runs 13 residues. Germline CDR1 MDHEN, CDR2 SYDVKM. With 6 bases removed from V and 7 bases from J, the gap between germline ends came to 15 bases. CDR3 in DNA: TGTGCCAGCAGAAGAGCAGGGGCGGGTGGCTACACCTTC. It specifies CASRRAGAGGYTF.

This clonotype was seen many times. The chain's CDR3 is CASSSTSGAFYEQYF. CDR3 DNA sequence: TGTGCCAGCAGCTCAACTAGCGGGGCTTTCTACGAGCAGTACTTC. The chain uses TRBV7-2 and TRBJ2-7; TRBD2 matches 10 bases. The CDR3 extends over 15 amino acids. CDR1 and CDR2 (germline): SGHTA, FQGNSA. With 4 bases clipped from V and 3 bases from J, the junction kept 6 bases outside the gene matches.

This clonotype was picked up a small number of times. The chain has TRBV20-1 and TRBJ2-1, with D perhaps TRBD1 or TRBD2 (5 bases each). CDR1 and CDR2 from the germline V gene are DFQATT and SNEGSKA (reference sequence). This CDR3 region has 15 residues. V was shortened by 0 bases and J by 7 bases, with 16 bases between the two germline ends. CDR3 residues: CSARDSGALRNEQFF. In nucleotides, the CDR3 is TGCAGTGCTAGAGATTCCGGGGCACTTAGGAATGAGCAGTTCTTC.

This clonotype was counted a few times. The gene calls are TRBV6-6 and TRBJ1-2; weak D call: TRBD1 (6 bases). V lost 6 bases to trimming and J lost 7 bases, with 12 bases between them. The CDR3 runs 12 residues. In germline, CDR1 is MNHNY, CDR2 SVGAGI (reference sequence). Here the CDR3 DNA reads TGTGCCAGCAGGTCAGGGGTAGGTGGCTACACCTTC. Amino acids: CASRSGVGGYTF.

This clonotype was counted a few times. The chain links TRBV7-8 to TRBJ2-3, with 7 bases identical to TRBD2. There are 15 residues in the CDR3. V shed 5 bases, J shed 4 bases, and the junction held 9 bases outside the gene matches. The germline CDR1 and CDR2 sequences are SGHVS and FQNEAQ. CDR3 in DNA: TGTGCCAGCAGCGCCCGCCGGGACTACTCAGATACGCAGTATTTT. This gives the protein CASSARRDYSDTQYF.

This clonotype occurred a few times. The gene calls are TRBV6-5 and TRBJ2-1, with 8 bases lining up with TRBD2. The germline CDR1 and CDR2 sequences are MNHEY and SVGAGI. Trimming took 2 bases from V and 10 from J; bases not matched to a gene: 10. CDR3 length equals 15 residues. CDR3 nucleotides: TGTGCCAGCAGTTACGCGGCTAGCGGGCGTAAGGAGCAGTTCTTC. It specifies CASSYAASGRKEQFF.

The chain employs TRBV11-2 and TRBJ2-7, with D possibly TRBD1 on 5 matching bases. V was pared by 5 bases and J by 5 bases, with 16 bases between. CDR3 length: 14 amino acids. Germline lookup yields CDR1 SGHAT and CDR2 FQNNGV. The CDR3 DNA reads TGTGCCAGCAGCCCCATCGCAGGGCCCCACGAGCAGTACGTC. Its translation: CASSPIAGPHEQYV.

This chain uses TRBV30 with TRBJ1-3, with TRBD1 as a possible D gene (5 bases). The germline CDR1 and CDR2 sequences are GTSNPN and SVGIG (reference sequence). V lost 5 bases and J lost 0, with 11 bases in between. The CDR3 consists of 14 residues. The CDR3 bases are TGTGCCTGGGACAGAGGGTCCTCTGGAAACACCATATATTTT. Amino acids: CAWDRGSSGNTIYF. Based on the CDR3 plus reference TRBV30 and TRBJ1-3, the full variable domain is SQTIHQWPATLVQPVGSPLSLECTVEGTSNPNLYWYRQAAGRGLQLLFYSVGIGQISSEVPQNLSASRPQDRQFILSSKKLLLSDSGFYLCAWDRGSSGNTIYFGEGSWLTVV.

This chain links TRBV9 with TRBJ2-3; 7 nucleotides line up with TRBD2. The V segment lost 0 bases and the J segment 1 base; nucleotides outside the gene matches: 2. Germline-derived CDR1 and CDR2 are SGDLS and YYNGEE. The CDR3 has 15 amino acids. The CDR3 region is CASSVVSGGTDTQYF. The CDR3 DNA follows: TGTGCCAGCAGCGTAGTAAGCGGGGGCACAGATACGCAGTATTTT.

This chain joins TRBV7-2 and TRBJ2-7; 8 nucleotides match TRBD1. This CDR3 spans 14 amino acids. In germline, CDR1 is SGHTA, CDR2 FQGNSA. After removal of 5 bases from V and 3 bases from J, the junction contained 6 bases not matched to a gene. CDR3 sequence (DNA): TGTGCCAGCAGCCGACAGGGGTCCGTCTACGAGCAGTACTTC. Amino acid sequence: CASSRQGSVYEQYF.

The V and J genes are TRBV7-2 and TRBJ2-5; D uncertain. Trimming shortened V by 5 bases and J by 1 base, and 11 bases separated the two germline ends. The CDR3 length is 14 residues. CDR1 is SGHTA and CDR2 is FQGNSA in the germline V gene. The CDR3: CASSRTLSQETQYF. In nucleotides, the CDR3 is TGTGCCAGCAGCCGCACATTATCCCAAGAGACCCAGTACTTC.

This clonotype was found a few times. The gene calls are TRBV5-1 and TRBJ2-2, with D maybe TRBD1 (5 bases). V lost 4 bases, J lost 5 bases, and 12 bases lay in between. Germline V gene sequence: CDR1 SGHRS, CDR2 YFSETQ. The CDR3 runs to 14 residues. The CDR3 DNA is TGCGCCAGCAGCGGGGCGAGTGGGACCGGGGAGCTGTTTTTT. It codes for CASSGASGTGELFF. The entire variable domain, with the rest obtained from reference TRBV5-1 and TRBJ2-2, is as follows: KAGVTQTPRYLIKTRGQQVTLSCSPISGHRSVSWYQQTPGQGLQFLFEYFSETQRNKGNFPGRFSGRQFSNSRSEMNVSTLELGDSALYLCASSGASGTGELFFGEGSRLTVL.

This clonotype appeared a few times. The chain's CDR3 is CASSVAGVYEKLFF. The CDR3, as DNA: TGTGCCAGCAGTGTCGCGGGGGTTTATGAAAAACTGTTTTTT. This rearrangement joins TRBV12-3 or TRBV12-4 to TRBJ1-4, with D perhaps matching TRBD1 (5 bases). The CDR3 is 14 residues long. Trimming removed 5 bases at V and 6 bases at J, with 13 bases between.

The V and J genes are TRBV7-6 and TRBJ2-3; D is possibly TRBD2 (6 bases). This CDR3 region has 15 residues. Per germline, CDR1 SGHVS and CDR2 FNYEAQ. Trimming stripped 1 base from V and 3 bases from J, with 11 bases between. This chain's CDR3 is CASSLEPGRTDTQYF. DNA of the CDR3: TGTGCCAGCAGCTTAGAACCAGGGAGGACAGATACGCAGTATTTT.

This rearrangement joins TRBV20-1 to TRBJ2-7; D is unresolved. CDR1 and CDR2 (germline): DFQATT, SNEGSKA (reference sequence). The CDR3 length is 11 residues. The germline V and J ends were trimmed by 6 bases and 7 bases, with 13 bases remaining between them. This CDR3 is CSATGHLEQYV. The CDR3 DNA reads TGCAGTGCCACCGGGCACCTAGAGCAGTACGTC.

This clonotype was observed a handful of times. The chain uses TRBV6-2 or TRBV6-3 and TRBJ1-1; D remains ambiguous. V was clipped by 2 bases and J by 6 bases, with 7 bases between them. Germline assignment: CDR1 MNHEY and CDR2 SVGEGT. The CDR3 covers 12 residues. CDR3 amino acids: CASSYRRAEAFF. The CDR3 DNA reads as TGTGCCAGCAGTTACCGTAGGGCTGAAGCTTTCTTT.

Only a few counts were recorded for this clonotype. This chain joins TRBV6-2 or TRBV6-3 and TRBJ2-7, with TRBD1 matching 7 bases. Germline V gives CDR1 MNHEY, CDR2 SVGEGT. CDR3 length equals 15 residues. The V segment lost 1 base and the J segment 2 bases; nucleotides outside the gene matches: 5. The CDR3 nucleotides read TGTGCCAGCAGTTACTTTAGAGGGGGCCCCTACGAGCAGTACTTC. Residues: CASSYFRGGPYEQYF.

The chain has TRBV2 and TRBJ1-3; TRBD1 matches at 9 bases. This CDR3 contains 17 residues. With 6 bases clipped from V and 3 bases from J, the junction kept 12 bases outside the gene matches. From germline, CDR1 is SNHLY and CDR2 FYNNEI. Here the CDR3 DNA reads TGTGCCAGCAGCTCCGGGACAGGGAGAGGGTATGGAAACACCATATATTTT. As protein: CASSSGTGRGYGNTIYF.

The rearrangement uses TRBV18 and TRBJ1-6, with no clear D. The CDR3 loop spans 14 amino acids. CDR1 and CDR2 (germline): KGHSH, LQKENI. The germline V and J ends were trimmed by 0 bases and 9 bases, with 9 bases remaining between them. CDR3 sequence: CASSPPEGGSPLHF. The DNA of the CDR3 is TGTGCCAGCTCACCACCAGAAGGTGGTTCACCCCTCCACTTT. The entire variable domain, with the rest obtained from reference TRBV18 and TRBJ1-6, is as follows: NAGVMQNPRHLVRRRGQEARLRCSPMKGHSHVYWYRQLPEEGLKFMVYLQKENIIDESGMPKERFSAEFPKEGPSILRIQQVVRGDSAAYFCASSPPEGGSPLHFGNGTRLTVT.

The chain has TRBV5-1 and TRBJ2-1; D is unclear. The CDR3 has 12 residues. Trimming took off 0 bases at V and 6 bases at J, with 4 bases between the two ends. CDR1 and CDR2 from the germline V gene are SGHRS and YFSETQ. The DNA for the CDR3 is TGCGCCAGCAGCTTGGAAGCCAATGAGCAGTTCTTC. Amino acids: CASSLEANEQFF. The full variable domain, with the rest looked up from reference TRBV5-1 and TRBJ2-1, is KAGVTQTPRYLIKTRGQQVTLSCSPISGHRSVSWYQQTPGQGLQFLFEYFSETQRNKGNFPGRFSGRQFSNSRSEMNVSTLELGDSALYLCASSLEANEQFFGPGTRLTVL.

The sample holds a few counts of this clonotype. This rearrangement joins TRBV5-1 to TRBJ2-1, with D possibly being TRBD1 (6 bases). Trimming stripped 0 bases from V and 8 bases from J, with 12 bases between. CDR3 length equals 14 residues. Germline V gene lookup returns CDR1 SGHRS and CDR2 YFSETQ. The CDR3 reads CASSLAGTRDEQFF. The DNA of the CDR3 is TGCGCCAGCAGCTTGGCCGGGACACGGGATGAGCAGTTCTTC.

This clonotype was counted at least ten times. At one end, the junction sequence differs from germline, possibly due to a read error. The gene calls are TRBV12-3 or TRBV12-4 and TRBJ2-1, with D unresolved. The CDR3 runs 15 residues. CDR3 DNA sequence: TGTGCCAGCAGCGTGGTGACTGCCTCCGACAATGAGCAGTTCTTC. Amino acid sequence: CASSVVTASDNEQFF.

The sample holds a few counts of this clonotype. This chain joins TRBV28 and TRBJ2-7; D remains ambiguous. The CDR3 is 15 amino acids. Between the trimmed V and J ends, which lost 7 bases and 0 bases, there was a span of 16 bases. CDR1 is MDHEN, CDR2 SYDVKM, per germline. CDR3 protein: CASNSPESSSYEQYV. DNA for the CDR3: TGTGCCAGCAATAGCCCAGAGAGTAGCTCCTACGAGCAGTACGTC.

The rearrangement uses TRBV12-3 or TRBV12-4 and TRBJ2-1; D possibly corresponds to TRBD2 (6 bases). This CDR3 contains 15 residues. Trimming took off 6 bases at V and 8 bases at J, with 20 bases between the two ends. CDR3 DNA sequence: TGTGCCAGCAGCCATAGAGCGGGCCCTTTGGATGAGCAGTTCTTC. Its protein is CASSHRAGPLDEQFF.

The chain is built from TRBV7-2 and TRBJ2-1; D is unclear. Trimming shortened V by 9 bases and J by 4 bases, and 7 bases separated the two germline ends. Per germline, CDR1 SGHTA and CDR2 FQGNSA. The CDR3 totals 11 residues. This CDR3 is CASRFYNEQFF. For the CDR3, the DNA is TGTGCCAGTAGGTTTTACAATGAGCAGTTCTTC.